The 3 T cell receptor beta chains reported below all come from one sample, sequenced in a study of T cell repertoires in cytomegalovirus infection. No antigen is known for these receptors. TCRdb reprocessed the reads with MiXCR, giving one entry per CDR3 protein. The data hold some 920,000 distinct CDR3 sequences, with approximately 33% observed a single time. The starting material was cultured CD8+ T cells from PBMCs, obtained from culture after CMV antigen stimulation. The receptors here all came from a human donor in good health (CMV status not recorded). Some clones in this sample may be carry-over from other donors' samples.

This clonotype was counted ten times or more. CDR3 sequence reads: CASSLNPARDGYTF. CDR3 DNA: TGTGCCAGCAGCTTAAATCCAGCAAGGGACGGCTACACCTTC. The genes are TRBV7-8 and TRBJ1-2, with D possibly TRBD1 on 5 matching bases. The germline V and J ends were trimmed by 2 bases and 8 bases, with 15 bases remaining between them. Germline lookup yields CDR1 SGHVS and CDR2 FQNEAQ. The CDR3 loop spans 14 amino acids.

The J gene is TRBJ2-7, the V gene TRBV7-6; D gene uncertain. V was pared by 5 bases and J by 2 bases, with 13 bases between. This CDR3 contains 14 residues. Germline V lookup: CDR1 SGHVS, CDR2 FNYEAQ. The CDR3 protein is CASSRDPAAYEQYV. The CDR3, as DNA: TGTGCCAGCAGCCGAGACCCCGCCGCCTACGAGCAGTACGTC.

The table lists this clonotype with many counts. The gene calls are TRBV7-2 and TRBJ2-1; 7 bases match TRBD2. The CDR3 extends over 15 amino acids. Trimming cost V 2 bases and J 9 bases; bases outside gene matches: 10. Germline V lookup: CDR1 SGHTA, CDR2 FQGNSA. This CDR3 is CASSLNRGVSVEQFF. In nucleotides, the CDR3 is TGTGCCAGCAGCTTAAACCGGGGGGTATCGGTTGAGCAGTTCTTC.